This T cell receptor (beta chain) stems from a study of blood T cell repertoires in COVID-19. Study information: COVID-19 samples from acute and convalescent phases originated in the United States, Italy and Spain. Sample material is recorded as cDNA or gDNA derived from T cells, B-cell-depleted T cells, or PBMCs.

Trimming stripped 1 base from V and 4 bases from J, with 16 bases between. The CDR3 runs 16 residues. Germline lookup yields CDR1 LGHNA and CDR2 YSLEER. Source study methods: Reference gene primer amplification in the assay estimated nucleated cell counts. Assay used: immunoSEQ multiplex PCR; TCRdb lists only in-frame clones, some missing. D and trimming come from the DNA, and the V and J calls and clone size come from that table. The table lists some 250,000 clones, around 87% of them singletons. V and J are TRBV4-3 and TRBJ2-5; D perhaps matches TRBD1 (6 bases). The receptor comes from a woman in her 30s who had recovered from COVID-19. Sequencing was done on a sample of peripheral blood. The CDR3 sequence: CASSQGSDSFVETQYF. As DNA, the CDR3 is TGCGCCAGCAGCCAAGGATCGGACAGTTTCGTAGAGACCCAGTACTTC.